The source of this T cell receptor (beta chain) is a study of blood T cell repertoires in COVID-19. The CDR3 length is 16 residues. J was trimmed by 5 bases and V by 7 bases; bases with no gene match: 15. The germline V gene encodes CDR1 ENHRY and CDR2 SYGVKD. Repertoires were generated with immunoSEQ multiplex PCR, while TCRdb's copy carries only in-frame clones and drops some. Of approximately 290,000 clones listed, roughly 90% are singletons. The receptor comes from a man aged 25-40 years with acute or convalescent COVID-19. Source material: peripheral blood. The J gene is TRBJ1-1, the V gene TRBV10-3; 8 bases are a match to TRBD1. CDR3 sequence reads: CAINGQGGGVLTEAFF. CDR3 DNA: TGTGCCATCAATGGACAGGGTGGTGGAGTACTAACTGAAGCTTTCTTT.